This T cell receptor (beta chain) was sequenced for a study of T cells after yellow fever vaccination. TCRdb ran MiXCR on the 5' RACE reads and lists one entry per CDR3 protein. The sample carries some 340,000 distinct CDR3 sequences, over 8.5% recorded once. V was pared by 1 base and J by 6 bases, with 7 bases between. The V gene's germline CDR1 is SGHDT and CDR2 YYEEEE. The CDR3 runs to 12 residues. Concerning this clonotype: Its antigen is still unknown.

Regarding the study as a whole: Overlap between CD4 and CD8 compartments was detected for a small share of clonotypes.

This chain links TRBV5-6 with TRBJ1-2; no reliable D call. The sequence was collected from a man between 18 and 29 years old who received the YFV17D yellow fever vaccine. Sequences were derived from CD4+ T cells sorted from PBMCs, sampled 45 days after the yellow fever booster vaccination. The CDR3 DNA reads TGTGCCAGCAGCTTGCGGGAAAATGGCTACACCTTC. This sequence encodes CASSLRENGYTF.